The rows below give T cell receptor beta chains drawn from one sample of a study of blood T cell repertoires in COVID-19. Profiling relied on immunoSEQ multiplex PCR, and the TCRdb table lists in-frame clones only, not all of them. The sample includes 200,000 to 250,000 clones, more than 80% of them seen just once. Sample: PBMCs or T cells enriched from blood (not recorded which). The origin of the receptors is a middle-aged man who had been exposed to COVID-19. The CDR3 runs from the conserved cysteine through the conserved F or W. A D gene is named only where the DNA matches it firmly. For some rows the clone size is stated as once, few or many, or as a class when expanded; others skip it.

v_call	j_call	d_call	clone_size	cdr3_aa	cdr3_nt
TRBV19	TRBJ1-2	-	-	CASRTLGGYTF	TGTGCCAGTAGGACATTAGGTGGCTACACCTTC
TRBV18	TRBJ1-1	-	once	CASSPQGKRDTEAFF	TGTGCCAGCTCACCCCAGGGGAAAAGGGACACTGAAGCTTTCTTT
TRBV19	TRBJ2-1	-	-	CASSIGTHEQFF	TGTGCCAGTAGTATCGGGACACACGAGCAGTTCTTC
TRBV2	TRBJ1-2	TRBD1	-	CASRWTGSVPGYTF	TGTGCCAGCAGATGGACAGGGTCAGTCCCTGGCTACACCTTC
TRBV30	TRBJ2-1	TRBD2	-	CAWRPRGTSGRINEQFF	TGTGCCTGGAGGCCGCGGGGGACTAGCGGGAGGATCAATGAGCAGTTCTTC
TRBV10-3	TRBJ2-1	-	-	CANAARTTTYNEQFF	TGTGCCAACGCCGCTCGGACTACAACCTACAATGAGCAGTTCTTC
TRBV6-5	TRBJ1-1	-	-	CASTLGRMNTEAFF	TGTGCCAGCACCCTTGGGAGGATGAACACTGAAGCTTTCTTT
TRBV9	TRBJ1-1	-	-	CASSVAPAVNTEAFF	TGTGCCAGCAGCGTAGCACCCGCAGTGAACACTGAAGCTTTCTTT
TRBV28	TRBJ1-6	-	-	CASSLVQYNSPLHF	TGTGCCAGCAGTTTAGTGCAGTATAATTCACCCCTCCACTTT
TRBV28	TRBJ2-1	-	-	CASKRKGYNEQFF	TGTGCCAGCAAGCGAAAGGGGTACAATGAGCAGTTCTTC
TRBV30	TRBJ2-4	-	once	CAWSVSGRNIQYF	TGTGCCTGGAGTGTATCGGGTAGAAACATTCAGTACTTC
TRBV28	TRBJ2-5	TRBD2	-	CASSLGQLAGGLAETQYF	TGTGCCAGCAGTTTAGGGCAACTAGCGGGGGGCCTGGCAGAGACCCAGTACTTC
TRBV5-1	TRBJ2-1	TRBD2	-	CASSLEGGSLNEQFF	TGCGCCAGCAGCTTGGAAGGCGGGAGTCTCAATGAGCAGTTCTTC
TRBV28	TRBJ1-2	TRBD1	-	CASSLFRFPGQGYGYTF	TGTGCCAGCAGTTTATTTCGCTTCCCGGGACAGGGGTATGGCTACACCTTC
TRBV11-3	TRBJ2-3	TRBD2	-	CASSLEAGTDTQYF	TGTGCCAGCAGCTTAGAAGCGGGGACAGATACGCAGTATTTT
TRBV10-3	TRBJ2-1	-	-	CAISYLERKSYNEQFF	TGTGCCATCAGTTATTTAGAGCGTAAATCCTACAATGAGCAGTTCTTC
TRBV28	TRBJ1-2	-	-	CASSLRTRPNYTF	TGTGCCAGCAGTTTAAGGACACGGCCGAACTACACCTTC
TRBV5-1	TRBJ2-7	-	-	CASSLATGRASEQYF	TGCGCCAGCAGCTTGGCGACAGGTAGGGCGTCCGAGCAGTACTTC
TRBV5-1	TRBJ2-5	-	-	CASSQTPSETQYF	TGCGCCAGCAGCCAGACACCCTCCGAGACCCAGTACTTC
TRBV28	TRBJ1-1	-	-	CASSFRTAVVTEAFF	TGTGCCAGCAGTTTCAGGACAGCCGTCGTCACTGAAGCTTTCTTT
TRBV7-7	TRBJ2-1	TRBD2	-	CASSLSGGSYNEQFF	TGTGCTAGCAGCCTGAGCGGGGGCAGTTACAATGAGCAGTTCTTC
TRBV18	TRBJ1-5	-	-	CASSPAWGRDQPQHF	TGTGCCAGCTCACCTGCCTGGGGGCGGGATCAGCCCCAGCATTTT
TRBV7-8	TRBJ1-1	-	-	CASSSQTRMNTEAFF	TGTGCCAGCAGCTCCCAGACAAGAATGAACACTGAAGCTTTCTTT
TRBV2	TRBJ1-2	TRBD1	-	CASRSPGGGYGYTF	TGTGCCAGCAGAAGCCCAGGGGGAGGATATGGCTACACCTTC
TRBV28	TRBJ1-5	-	-	CASQYTVSNQPQHF	TGTGCCAGCCAGTATACAGTTTCTAATCAGCCCCAGCATTTT
TRBV10-2	TRBJ2-1	-	-	CASRSNSLYNEQFF	TGCGCCAGCAGGAGCAATTCTCTTTACAATGAGCAGTTCTTC
TRBV5-1	TRBJ1-1	-	-	CASSYTPPTGLNTEAFF	TGCGCCAGCAGCTACACCCCCCCGACAGGCTTGAACACTGAAGCTTTCTTT
TRBV12-3/TRBV12-4	TRBJ1-3	-	-	CASKPTVGNTIYF	TGTGCCAGCAAACCGACAGTTGGAAACACCATATATTTT
TRBV5-1	TRBJ1-6	-	-	CASSLEAGSSYNSPLHF	TGCGCCAGCAGCTTGGAGGCGGGGAGCTCCTATAATTCACCCCTCCACTTT
TRBV11-2	TRBJ2-2	-	-	CASSLGFRTLTNTGELFF	TGTGCCAGCAGCTTAGGTTTTAGGACTCTAACGAACACCGGGGAGCTGTTTTTT
TRBV18	TRBJ1-2	-	-	CASSPPQASGYTF	TGTGCCAGCTCACCCCCGCAGGCCAGTGGCTACACCTTC
TRBV11-2	TRBJ2-1	-	-	CASSLEWARNEQFF	TGTGCCAGCAGCTTAGAGTGGGCCAGGAATGAGCAGTTCTTC
TRBV4-1	TRBJ1-5	-	-	CASSQGTLARNQPQHF	TGCGCCAGCAGCCAAGGGACCCTAGCACGGAATCAGCCCCAGCATTTT
TRBV7-9	TRBJ1-6	-	-	CASSRQGRAALHF	TGTGCCAGCAGCCGCCAGGGCAGGGCGGCCCTCCACTTT
TRBV19	TRBJ1-2	-	-	CASSAGVNYGYTF	TGTGCCAGTAGTGCCGGGGTGAACTATGGCTACACCTTC
TRBV5-8	TRBJ1-6	-	-	CASSLWAAPLHF	TGTGCCAGCAGCTTGTGGGCCGCCCCCCTCCACTTT
TRBV5-6	TRBJ2-1	TRBD2	once	CASSSTAGGGSEQFF	TGTGCCAGCAGCTCAACAGCGGGAGGAGGTTCTGAGCAGTTCTTC
TRBV5-1	TRBJ1-2	TRBD1	-	CASSLLITNRDRGPNGYTF	TGCGCCAGCAGCTTACTAATAACAAACCGGGACAGGGGGCCAAATGGCTACACCTTC
TRBV30	TRBJ1-6	-	-	CAWRWGGSLDSPLHF	TGTGCCTGGAGGTGGGGGGGCTCTCTGGATTCACCCCTCCACTTT
TRBV2	TRBJ1-2	TRBD1	-	CASSVGRQGIIGNGYTF	TGTGCCAGCAGTGTAGGGAGACAGGGGATCATTGGAAATGGCTACACCTTC
TRBV5-1	TRBJ2-5	-	-	CASSTDIFQETQYF	TGCGCCAGCAGCACGGACATCTTCCAAGAGACCCAGTACTTC
TRBV28	TRBJ1-1	TRBD1	-	CASSGTGQGGTEAFF	TGTGCCAGCAGTGGAACGGGACAGGGTGGCACTGAAGCTTTCTTT
TRBV7-9	TRBJ1-3	-	-	CASSLGQLNTIYF	TGTGCCAGCAGCTTAGGACAGCTAAACACCATATATTTT
TRBV10-2	TRBJ2-2	TRBD2	-	CASSEPAGGDTGELFF	TGCGCCAGCAGTGAGCCCGCGGGGGGGGACACCGGGGAGCTGTTTTTT
TRBV10-2	TRBJ1-5	TRBD1	-	CASSEWTGNGNQPQHF	TGCGCCAGCAGTGAGTGGACAGGTAATGGCAATCAGCCCCAGCATTTT
TRBV24-1	TRBJ2-1	TRBD1	-	CATSEAGTGINEQFF	TGTGCCACCAGTGAGGCCGGGACAGGGATCAATGAGCAGTTCTTC